The rows below give T cell receptor beta chains drawn from one sample of a study of Ad26.COV2.S vaccination and SARS-CoV-2 variants. Clones were read by immunoSEQ multiplex PCR, and TCRdb kept only the in-frame ones, dropping some. The sample lists 300,000 to 500,000 clones, approximately 91% seen once, with roughly 3.5% in the top ten. The material sequenced was peripheral blood, taken in a trial of Ad26.COV2.S vaccine versus placebo. These receptors came from a person aged 18 to 65 who received the Ad26.COV2.S COVID-19 vaccine or a placebo. Both conserved end residues are part of each CDR3. A D gene is named only where the DNA matches it firmly. Clone size is not always given. Where it is, it says once, few, many or a class for expanded clones.

V gene	J gene	clone size	D gene	CDR3 DNA	CDR3 protein
TRBV2	TRBJ2-7	NA	TRBD1	TGTGCCAGCAGTGTAGGGGGCTTGTACGAGCAGTACTTC	CASSVGGLYEQYF
TRBV18	TRBJ1-1	NA	NA	TGTGCCAGCTCACCTACATCAGGCTTTGCCACTGAAGCTTTCTTT	CASSPTSGFATEAFF
TRBV6-5	TRBJ1-2	NA	NA	TGTGCCAGCAGTTACAGCCCTAACTATGGCTACACCTTC	CASSYSPNYGYTF
TRBV12-3/TRBV12-4	TRBJ2-5	NA	NA	TGTGCCAGCAGTCGGGGCCCTCAAGAGACCCAGTACTTC	CASSRGPQETQYF
TRBV7-5	TRBJ2-5	NA	NA	TGTGTCAGAATCCCCCGTCATGGGACTAGCGGGGGGAAAGAGACCCAGTACTTC	CVRIPRHGTSGGKETQYF
TRBV6-2/TRBV6-3	TRBJ1-1	NA	NA	TGTGCCAGCAGTTGGACAGAGAACACTGAAGCTTTCTTT	CASSWTENTEAFF
TRBV29-1	TRBJ2-7	NA	NA	TGCAGCGTTGAAGAGGGGGCAGGCGAGTGGGAGAGCGAGCAGTACTTC	CSVEEGAGEWESEQYF
TRBV27	TRBJ2-1	NA	NA	TGTGCCAGCAGTTTATCCTGGGGGACACGCAGTGAGCAGTTCTTC	CASSLSWGTRSEQFF
TRBV12-5	TRBJ2-2	NA	TRBD1	TGTGCTAGTGGTTTCTCCGGGACAGGGACCGGGGAGCTGTTTTTT	CASGFSGTGTGELFF
TRBV6-5	TRBJ2-5	NA	NA	TGTGCCAGCAGTTACTCGGGTTCAAGAGGGACCCAGTACTTC	CASSYSGSRGTQYF
TRBV7-8	TRBJ1-4	NA	NA	TGTGCCAGCAGCCCCCAAAGGGGCAGGTTTAATGAAAAACTGTTTTTT	CASSPQRGRFNEKLFF
TRBV5-1	TRBJ1-1	NA	TRBD1	TGCGCCAGCAGCTCCCACCCGGGACAGAACCTAAACACTGAAGCTTTCTTT	CASSSHPGQNLNTEAFF
TRBV5-1	TRBJ1-2	NA	NA	TGCGCCAGCAGCTTTGACATCCTAACTAATCGCTACACCTTC	CASSFDILTNRYTF
TRBV19	TRBJ2-5	once	TRBD2	TGTGCCAGTAGTACACTAGCGGGTGAAGAGACCCAGTACTTC	CASSTLAGEETQYF
TRBV19	TRBJ2-5	NA	TRBD2	TGTGCCAGTAGTATCGAGGGCGGGGGGGCCACCCAGTACTTC	CASSIEGGGATQYF
TRBV19	TRBJ1-2	NA	NA	TGTGCCAGTAGTACACAGGGTTTCGCTAACTATGGCTACACCTTC	CASSTQGFANYGYTF
TRBV4-1	TRBJ2-2	once	TRBD1	TGCGCCAGCAGCCAACCGGCAGGGGGCGCGAACACCGGGGAGCTGTTTTTT	CASSQPAGGANTGELFF
TRBV6-6	TRBJ2-1	NA	NA	TGTGCCAGCAGTTATTCCGGTACAGGGTATAATGAGCAGTTCTTC	CASSYSGTGYNEQFF
TRBV6-5	TRBJ1-2	NA	NA	TGTGCCAGCAGTTCCCTCGGTGGCTATGGCTACACCTTC	CASSSLGGYGYTF
TRBV4-2	TRBJ1-2	many	NA	TGTGCCAGCAGCCAAGATAGAATTTCGGGGGGCTACACCTTC	CASSQDRISGGYTF
TRBV6-6	TRBJ2-7	NA	NA	TGTGCCAGCAGTTACTCGATGGAGGGGGGCATCTACGAGCAGTACTTC	CASSYSMEGGIYEQYF
TRBV5-1	TRBJ1-2	NA	NA	TGCGCCAGCAGCTGGAATACGGGGAGAGGGGAGGGCTACACCTTC	CASSWNTGRGEGYTF
TRBV27	TRBJ1-6	NA	NA	TGTGCCAGCAGACTAATCGGGGGTAATTCACCCCTCCACTTT	CASRLIGGNSPLHF
TRBV10-3	TRBJ1-1	few	NA	TGTGCCATCAGTCGGGGGACTGAAGCTTTCTTT	CAISRGTEAFF
TRBV2	TRBJ2-7	NA	NA	TGTGCCAGCAGTGTTGCCGGGTGGTCCTACGAGCAGTACTTC	CASSVAGWSYEQYF
TRBV10-3	TRBJ2-5	NA	NA	TGTGCCATCAGTGGACCAACAGGGAAAGAGGCCAACCAAGAGACCCAGTACTTC	CAISGPTGKEANQETQYF
TRBV6-5	TRBJ2-2	few	NA	TGTGCCAGCAAGTTTGGGACCGCCGGGGAGCTGTTTTTT	CASKFGTAGELFF
TRBV7-9	TRBJ2-6	NA	NA	TGTGCCAGCACCCTACGAGAGACAGTCTTACCTGGGGCCAACGTCCTGACTTTC	CASTLRETVLPGANVLTF
TRBV5-1	TRBJ1-4	NA	NA	TGCGCCAGCAGCTTTTCTGGGAGGGATGAAAAACTGTTTTTT	CASSFSGRDEKLFF
TRBV11-2	TRBJ2-5	NA	NA	TGTGCCAGCAGCTTAGGGGTAGGAGAGACCCAGTACTTC	CASSLGVGETQYF
TRBV19	TRBJ1-5	NA	NA	TGTGCCAGCCTGGGACAAGTCAATCAGCCCCAGCATTTT	CASLGQVNQPQHF
TRBV7-9	TRBJ1-5	NA	NA	TGTGCCAGCAGCTCAGGGGATCGAAATCAGCCCCAGCATTTT	CASSSGDRNQPQHF
TRBV19	TRBJ1-1	NA	TRBD1	TGTGCCAGTAGTATAGAAGACAGGGCTGAAGCTTTCTTT	CASSIEDRAEAFF
TRBV7-9	TRBJ1-1	NA	NA	TGTGCCAGCGGCGGACAGCGCGAAGCTTTCTTT	CASGGQREAFF
TRBV5-1	TRBJ2-6	NA	NA	TGCGCCAGCAGCCAGAGCGGTACTGGGGCCAACGTCCTGACTTTC	CASSQSGTGANVLTF
TRBV5-5	TRBJ1-5	once	TRBD1	TGTGCCAGCAGCTACGGGACAGCTCAGCCCCAGCATTTT	CASSYGTAQPQHF
TRBV27	TRBJ2-5	NA	TRBD1	TGTGCCAGCAGATGGGACAGCCGTAACCAAGAGACCCAGTACTTC	CASRWDSRNQETQYF